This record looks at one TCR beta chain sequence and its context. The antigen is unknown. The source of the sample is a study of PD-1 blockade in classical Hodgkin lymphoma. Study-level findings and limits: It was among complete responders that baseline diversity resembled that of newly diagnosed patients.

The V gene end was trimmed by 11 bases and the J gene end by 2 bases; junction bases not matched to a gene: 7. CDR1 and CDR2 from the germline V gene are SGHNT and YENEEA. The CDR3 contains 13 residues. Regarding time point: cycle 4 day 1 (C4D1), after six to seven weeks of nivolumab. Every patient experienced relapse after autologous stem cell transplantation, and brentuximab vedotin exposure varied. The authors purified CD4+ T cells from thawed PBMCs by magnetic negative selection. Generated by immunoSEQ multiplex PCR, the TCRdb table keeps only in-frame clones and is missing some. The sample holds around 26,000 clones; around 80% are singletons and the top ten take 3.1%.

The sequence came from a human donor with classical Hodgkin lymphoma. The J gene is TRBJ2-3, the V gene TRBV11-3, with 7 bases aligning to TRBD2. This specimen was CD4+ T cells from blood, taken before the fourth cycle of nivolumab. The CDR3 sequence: CASGEGYTDTQYF. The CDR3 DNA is TGTGCCTCCGGGGAGGGGTACACAGATACGCAGTATTTT.